The clone carrying this TCR beta chain was observed at least ten times. Unique molecular identifiers were added to individual cDNA molecules. MiXCR, run by TCRdb on the 5' RACE reads, gives a single entry per CDR3 protein. The sample consists of roughly 30,000 distinct CDR3 sequences, about 4.6% of them appearing once. This sample is part of a study of early T cells in non-severe SARS-CoV-2 infection. Overall study: The study sequenced bulk RNA from unsorted whole blood, with chains unpaired.

The length of the CDR3 is 16 residues. Germline CDR1 and CDR2: MNHNY and SVGAGI (reference sequence). V was cut by 8 bases and J by 2 bases, with 19 bases left in between. V gene TRBV6-6 combines with J gene TRBJ1-5; possibly TRBD1 for D (6 bases). The specimen sequenced was whole blood. The TCR comes from an adult who was a healthcare worker with PCR-confirmed SARS-CoV-2 infection or an uninfected control (not recorded which). The CDR3 DNA reads as TGTGCCAGCGGGGAAACAGGGAAAGGAGGCAATCAGCCCCAGCATTTT. Translated: CASGETGKGGNQPQHF.